These 24 T cell receptor beta chains were sequenced from one sample in a study of early T cells in non-severe SARS-CoV-2 infection. TCRdb passed the 5' RACE reads through MiXCR, listing each CDR3 protein once. The table records about 31,000 distinct CDR3 sequences, roughly 5.7% of them present only once. Sequencing was done on a sample of whole blood. All receptors derive from an adult who was a healthcare worker with PCR-confirmed SARS-CoV-2 infection or an uninfected control (not recorded which).

This clonotype has ten or more counts. The V call is TRBV5-5, the J call TRBJ2-3; no clear D gene. CDR3 length: 14 amino acids. Trimming stripped 4 bases from V and 0 bases from J, with 9 bases between. Germline CDR1 SGHKS, CDR2 YYEKEE (reference sequence). CDR3 DNA: TGTGCCAGCAGCGCCGGACCTAGCACAGATACGCAGTATTTT. As protein: CASSAGPSTDTQYF.

Many counts were recorded for this clonotype. This chain uses TRBV2 with TRBJ1-5; tentatively, D is TRBD1 (5 bases). This CDR3 spans 16 amino acids. The germline V gene has CDR1 SNHLY and CDR2 FYNNEI. V lost 2 bases and J 0 bases, leaving 11 bases between the germline ends. CDR3 protein: CASSERRVDSNQPQHF. The CDR3 bases are TGTGCCAGCAGTGAACGCAGGGTTGATAGCAATCAGCCCCAGCATTTT.

V gene TRBV5-1 combines with J gene TRBJ1-2; D remains unclear. Trimming cost V 0 bases and J 3 bases, with 12 bases left between them. In germline, CDR1 is SGHRS, CDR2 YFSETQ. There are 15 residues in the CDR3. The CDR3 sequence is CASSLDARSDYGYTF. The CDR3 DNA follows: TGCGCCAGCAGCTTGGACGCACGTAGTGACTATGGCTACACCTTC.

This clonotype was observed at least ten times. The chain carries TRBV4-2 and TRBJ2-1; TRBD2 aligns across 8 bases. The junction had 16 bases not matched to a gene; V was cut back by 3 bases and J by 0 bases. Germline CDR1 LGHNA, CDR2 YNFKEQ. The CDR3 is 20 amino acids. The DNA for the CDR3 is TGTGCCAGCAGCCAGGAACCGGGACTAGGAGAGAGTTTCTCCTACAATGAGCAGTTCTTC. Amino acids: CASSQEPGLGESFSYNEQFF.

This clonotype turned up a few times. The V call is TRBV6-2 or TRBV6-3, the J call TRBJ2-2; unclear D gene. Germline CDR1 MNHEY, CDR2 SVGEGT. The CDR3 totals 13 residues. With 8 bases removed from V and 1 base from J, the gap between germline ends came to 8 bases. The CDR3 bases are TGTGCCAGCCACGGGTTGAACACCGGGGAGCTGTTTTTT. Translated, it gives CASHGLNTGELFF.

The rearrangement joins TRBV4-2 to TRBJ2-7; 7 nucleotides align to TRBD1. Germline CDR1 LGHNA, CDR2 YNFKEQ. The CDR3 is 15 residues long. The J segment lost 0 bases and the V segment lost 1 base, leaving 3 bases of the junction unmatched. The CDR3 sequence is CASSQAGQSSYEQYF. The CDR3 bases are TGTGCCAGCAGCCAAGCGGGACAGAGCTCCTACGAGCAGTACTTC.

Judged by abundance, this clonotype is large (0.1 to 1%). This chain connects TRBV20-1 to TRBJ2-1; 8 positions agree with TRBD2. Trimming removed 0 bases from V and 0 bases from J; junction bases left unmatched: 4. The germline V gene has CDR1 DFQATT and CDR2 SNEGSKA (reference sequence). The CDR3 spans 16 residues. The CDR3 DNA is TGCAGTGCTAGAGATTTAGCGGGGAGCTCCTACAATGAGCAGTTCTTC. Translating gives CSARDLAGSSYNEQFF.

This clonotype has a count of ten or more. The gene calls are TRBV5-1 and TRBJ1-1, with TRBD1 matching over 10 bases. Germline CDR1 and CDR2: SGHRS and YFSETQ. Losses at the gene ends were 3 bases for V and 6 bases for J; bases not matched to a gene: 5. CDR3 length: 14 residues. CDR3 protein: CASSSGTGVAEAFF. The CDR3 DNA reads TGCGCCAGCAGCTCCGGGACAGGGGTTGCTGAAGCTTTCTTT.

There are many counts of this clonotype. V usage is TRBV2 and J usage is TRBJ1-1; the match to TRBD1 covers 7 bases. V was clipped by 6 bases and J by 4 bases; unmatched bases: 8. This CDR3 has 14 amino acids. The germline V gene has CDR1 SNHLY and CDR2 FYNNEI. The CDR3 DNA reads TGTGCCAGCAGCGGCAGGGGGGAGGCCACTGAAGCTTTCTTT. Its protein product is CASSGRGEATEAFF.

This clonotype was observed many times. The chain recombines TRBV7-2 with TRBJ1-5; 9 bases agree with TRBD1. Germline CDR1 is SGHTA and CDR2 is FQGNSA. The V gene end was trimmed by 5 bases and the J gene end by 5 bases; junction bases not matched to a gene: 7. CDR3 length: 15 residues. CDR3 in amino acids: CASSTGQGLYQPQHF. CDR3 nucleotide sequence: TGTGCCAGCAGCACAGGACAGGGGCTGTATCAGCCCCAGCATTTT.

This clonotype was seen ten or more times. The chain is built from TRBV20-1 and TRBJ2-5; a weak D match, TRBD2 (6 bases). This CDR3 spans 14 amino acids. CDR1 and CDR2 from the germline V gene are DFQATT and SNEGSKA (reference sequence). Trimming pared 3 bases from V and 7 bases from J, leaving 18 bases between. The CDR3 loop is CSARSGTRRGTQYF. In DNA, the CDR3 is TGCAGTGCTAGGTCGGGGACTCGACGGGGGACCCAGTACTTC.

This clonotype was seen repeatedly, ten times or more. The chain uses TRBV19 and TRBJ2-1; TRBD2 matches at 9 bases. CDR3 size: 15 residues. CDR1 is LNHDA, CDR2 SQIVND, per germline (reference sequence). V lost 3 bases, J lost 4 bases, and 4 bases stayed unmatched. The CDR3 loop is CASSMTSGEYNEQFF. The CDR3 DNA follows: TGTGCCAGTAGTATGACTAGCGGAGAGTACAATGAGCAGTTCTTC.

This clonotype showed up many times. V gene TRBV2 combines with J gene TRBJ2-3, with a tentative D call TRBD1 (6 bases). Germline values: CDR1 SNHLY, CDR2 FYNNEI. This CDR3 has 13 residues. V lost 6 bases and J lost 5, with 12 bases in between. CDR3 residues: CASRSQGGDTQYF. The CDR3 DNA sequence: TGTGCCAGCAGATCCCAAGGGGGAGATACGCAGTATTTT.

The rearrangement joins TRBV6-1 to TRBJ1-5; 9 positions agree with TRBD1. The CDR3 sequence is 16 residues long. The V and J ends lost 4 bases and 5 bases, in that order; junction bases with no gene match: 9. Germline values: CDR1 MNHNS, CDR2 SASEGT. CDR3 DNA sequence: TGTGCCAGCAGTGGCGTTCCGGGACAGGGCTATCAGCCCCAGCATTTT. Protein: CASSGVPGQGYQPQHF.

This clonotype has ten or more counts. The gene calls are TRBV10-3 and TRBJ1-5, with TRBD1 as a possible D gene (6 bases). Germline-derived CDR1 and CDR2 are ENHRY and SYGVKD. The CDR3 is 13 residues long. Deletions cut 4 bases from V and 5 bases from J, with 9 bases between. CDR3 loop: CAISGTEDQPQHF. CDR3 bases: TGTGCCATCAGTGGGACAGAAGATCAGCCCCAGCATTTT.

This clonotype was seen at least ten times. The rearrangement links TRBV29-1 to TRBJ1-1; 7 bases line up with TRBD1. Trimming took 5 bases from V and 9 from J; bases not matched to a gene: 9. The CDR3 loop spans 12 amino acids. Germline V lookup: CDR1 SQVTM, CDR2 ANQGSEA. The CDR3 DNA sequence: TGCAGCGTTCAACTTGACAGGGTAAAAGCTTTCTTT. Translated: CSVQLDRVKAFF.

In this sample, this clonotype turned up many times. The chain couples TRBV6-1 to TRBJ2-2, with TRBD1 matching 11 bases. CDR1 is MNHNS, CDR2 SASEGT, per germline. V was pared by 7 bases and J by 3 bases, with 4 bases of the junction left unmatched. The CDR3 runs to 15 residues. In DNA, the CDR3 is TGTGCCAGCAATGGACAGGGGGCTGACACCGGGGAGCTGTTTTTT. Translated, it gives CASNGQGADTGELFF.

Ten or more counts support this clonotype. An end of the junction does not agree with germline; a read error may underlie this. This chain links TRBV7-6 with TRBJ1-2; tentatively, D is TRBD1 (5 bases). The CDR3 contains 12 residues. The V gene's germline CDR1 is SGHVS and CDR2 FNYEAQ. The CDR3 nucleotides read TGTACCAGCAGCTCGGGAGGGGTCGGCTACACCTTC. This translates into CTSSSGGVGYTF. Full variable domain (outside the CDR3, taken from reference TRBV7-6 and TRBJ1-2): GAGVSQSPRYKVTKRGQDVALRCDPISGHVSLYWYRQALGQGPEFLTYFNYEAQQDKSGLPNDRFSAERPEGSISTLTIQRTEQRDSAMYRCTSSSGGVGYTFGSGTRLTVV.

This clonotype was recorded many times. V and J are TRBV5-1 and TRBJ2-3; D remains unclear. Deletions cut 1 base from V and 2 bases from J, with 11 bases between. There are 15 residues in the CDR3. Per the germline V gene, CDR1 is SGHRS and CDR2 is YFSETQ. The CDR3 bases are TGCGCCAGCAGCTTGTCGGTAGCATACACAGATACGCAGTATTTT. Translating it yields CASSLSVAYTDTQYF. Using reference TRBV5-1 and TRBJ2-3 for the parts outside the CDR3, the full variable domain is KAGVTQTPRYLIKTRGQQVTLSCSPISGHRSVSWYQQTPGQGLQFLFEYFSETQRNKGNFPGRFSGRQFSNSRSEMNVSTLELGDSALYLCASSLSVAYTDTQYFGPGTRLTVL.

This clonotype was counted many times. The rearrangement links TRBV5-1 to TRBJ1-1; D is undetermined. Per germline, CDR1 SGHRS and CDR2 YFSETQ. CDR3 length equals 11 residues. V was clipped by 5 bases and J by 5 bases, with 7 bases between them. The DNA of the CDR3 is TGCGCCAGCAGGGGCGTGACTGAAGCTTTCTTT. Translating it yields CASRGVTEAFF.

This chain joins TRBV19 and TRBJ1-5, with 9 bases fitting TRBD1. The CDR3 has 15 amino acids. Trimming removed 5 bases from V and 2 bases from J; junction bases left unmatched: 4. Germline V gene data show CDR1 as LNHDA and CDR2 as SQIVND (reference sequence). CDR3 in DNA: TGTGCCAGTAGTGGGACAGGGACGGGCAATCAGCCCCAGCATTTT. Encoded protein: CASSGTGTGNQPQHF.

V is TRBV21-1 and J is TRBJ1-6; the table names TRBD1, a call not compared with the DNA. TRBV21-1 is a known pseudogene. The CDR3 runs 14 residues. The DNA for the CDR3 is TGTGCCCGAGGAAGGGACAGGGTGAATTCACCCCTCCACTTT. This codes for CARGRDRVNSPLHF.

The chain combines TRBV28 with TRBJ1-1; 9 nucleotides match TRBD1. The CDR3 length is 14 residues. In germline, CDR1 is MDHEN, CDR2 SYDVKM. The V segment lost 9 bases and the J segment 0 bases; nucleotides outside the gene matches: 5. CDR3 region: CASRTGELNTEAFF. The CDR3, as DNA: TGTGCCAGTCGGACAGGGGAATTGAACACTGAAGCTTTCTTT.

This sequence joins TRBV9 and TRBJ2-6; 7 bases fit TRBD1. This CDR3 comprises 23 residues. In germline, CDR1 is SGDLS, CDR2 YYNGEE. V trimming: 1 base; J trimming: 0 bases; junction bases outside the gene matches: 22. The CDR3 loop reads CASSVKTVGPWDSLFSGANVLTF. The CDR3 region has the DNA TGTGCCAGCAGCGTAAAAACCGTCGGGCCCTGGGACAGCCTCTTCTCTGGGGCCAACGTCCTGACTTTC.